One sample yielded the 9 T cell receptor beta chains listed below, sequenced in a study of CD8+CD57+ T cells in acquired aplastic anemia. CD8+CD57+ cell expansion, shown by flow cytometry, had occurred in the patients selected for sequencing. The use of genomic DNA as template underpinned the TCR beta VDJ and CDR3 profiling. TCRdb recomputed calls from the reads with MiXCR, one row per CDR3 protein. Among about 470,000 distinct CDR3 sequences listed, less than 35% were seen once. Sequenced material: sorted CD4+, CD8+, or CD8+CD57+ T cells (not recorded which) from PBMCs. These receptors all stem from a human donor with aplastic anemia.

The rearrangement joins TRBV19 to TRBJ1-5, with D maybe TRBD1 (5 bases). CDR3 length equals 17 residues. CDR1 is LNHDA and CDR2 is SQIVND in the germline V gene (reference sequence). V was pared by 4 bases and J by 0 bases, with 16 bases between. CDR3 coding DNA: TGTGCCAGTAGTAGGGAGCAGGCGGGACTTAGCAATCAGCCCCAGCATTTT. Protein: CASSREQAGLSNQPQHF.

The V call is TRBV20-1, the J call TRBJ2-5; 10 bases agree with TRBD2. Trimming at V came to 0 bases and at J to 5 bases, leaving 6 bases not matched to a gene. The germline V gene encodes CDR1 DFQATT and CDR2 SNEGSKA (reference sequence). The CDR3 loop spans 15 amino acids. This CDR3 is CSARDILAGVETQYF. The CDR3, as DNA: TGCAGTGCTAGAGATATTCTAGCGGGAGTGGAGACCCAGTACTTC.

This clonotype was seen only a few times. CDR3 in amino acids: CASSPTGALYGYTF. CDR3 in DNA: TGTGCCAGCAGTCCGACAGGGGCCCTTTATGGCTACACCTTC. The J gene is TRBJ1-2, the V gene TRBV12-3 or TRBV12-4, with 8 bases lining up with TRBD1. After removal of 5 bases from V and 5 bases from J, the junction contained 7 bases not matched to a gene. This CDR3 region has 14 residues.

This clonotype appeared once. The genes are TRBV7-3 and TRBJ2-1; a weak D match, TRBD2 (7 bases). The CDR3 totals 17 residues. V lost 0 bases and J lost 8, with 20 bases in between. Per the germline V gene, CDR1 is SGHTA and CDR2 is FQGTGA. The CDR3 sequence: CASSLTGAEDGGDEQFF. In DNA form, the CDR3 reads TGTGCCAGCAGCTTAACGGGGGCAGAGGATGGGGGGGATGAGCAGTTCTTC.

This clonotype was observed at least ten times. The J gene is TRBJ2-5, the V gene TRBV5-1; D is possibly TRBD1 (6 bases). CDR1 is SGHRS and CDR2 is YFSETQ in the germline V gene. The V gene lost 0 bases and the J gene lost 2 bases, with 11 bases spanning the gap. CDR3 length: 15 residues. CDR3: CASSLEDSGQETQYF. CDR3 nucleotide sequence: TGCGCCAGCAGCTTGGAGGACAGTGGACAAGAGACCCAGTACTTC.

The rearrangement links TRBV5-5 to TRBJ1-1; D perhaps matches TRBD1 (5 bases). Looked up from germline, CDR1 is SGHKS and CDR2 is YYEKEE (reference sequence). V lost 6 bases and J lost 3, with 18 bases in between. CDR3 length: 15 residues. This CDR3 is CASTGLGSADTEAFF. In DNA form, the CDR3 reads TGTGCCAGCACGGGGCTTGGCAGCGCCGACACTGAAGCTTTCTTT.

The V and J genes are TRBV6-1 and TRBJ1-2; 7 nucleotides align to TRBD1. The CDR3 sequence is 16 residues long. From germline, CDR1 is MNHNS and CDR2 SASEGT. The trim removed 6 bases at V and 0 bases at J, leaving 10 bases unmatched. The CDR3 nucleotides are TGTGCCAGCAGCCCCTTCGGGACAGTAACTAACTATGGCTACACCTTC. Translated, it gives CASSPFGTVTNYGYTF.

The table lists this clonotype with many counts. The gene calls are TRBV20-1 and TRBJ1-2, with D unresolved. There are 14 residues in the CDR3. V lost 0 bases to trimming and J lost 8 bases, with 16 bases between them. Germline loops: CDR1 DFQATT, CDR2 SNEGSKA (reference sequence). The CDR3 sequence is CSARDDNALKGYTF. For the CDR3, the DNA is TGCAGTGCTAGAGATGACAACGCCCTCAAGGGCTACACCTTC.

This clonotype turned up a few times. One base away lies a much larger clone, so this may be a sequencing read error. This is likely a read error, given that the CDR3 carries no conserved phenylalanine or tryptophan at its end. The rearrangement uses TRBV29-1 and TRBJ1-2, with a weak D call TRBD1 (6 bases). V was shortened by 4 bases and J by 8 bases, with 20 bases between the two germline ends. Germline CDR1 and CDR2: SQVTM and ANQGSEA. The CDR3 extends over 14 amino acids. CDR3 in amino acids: CSVAHTGTVGGYTL. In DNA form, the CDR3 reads TGCAGCGTTGCCCACACAGGGACGGTGGGGGGCTACACCCTC.